The clone carrying this TCR beta chain was observed a handful of times. The PCR used 60 Vbeta and 13 Jbeta primers. Method: immunoSEQ multiplex PCR; TCRdb's copy keeps in-frame clones and lacks some. The repertoire holds around 200,000 clones, 70% to 80% seen once, with approximately 2% in the top ten. The data derive from a study of cytomegalovirus exposure and HLA in healthy donors. CDR1 is MGHRA, CDR2 YSYEKL, per germline. This CDR3 contains 16 residues. With 1 base removed from V and 12 bases from J, the gap between germline ends came to 19 bases. V gene TRBV4-1 combines with J gene TRBJ2-6, with D possibly TRBD2 on 7 matching bases. This TCR was recovered from a man under 40 in good health and CMV-seronegative. Source material: PBMCs. Written as DNA, the CDR3 is TGCGCCAGCAGCCAAGGCGGGGGCGCTGGACTTTCCGTCCTGACTTTC. Translation gives CASSQGGGAGLSVLTF.